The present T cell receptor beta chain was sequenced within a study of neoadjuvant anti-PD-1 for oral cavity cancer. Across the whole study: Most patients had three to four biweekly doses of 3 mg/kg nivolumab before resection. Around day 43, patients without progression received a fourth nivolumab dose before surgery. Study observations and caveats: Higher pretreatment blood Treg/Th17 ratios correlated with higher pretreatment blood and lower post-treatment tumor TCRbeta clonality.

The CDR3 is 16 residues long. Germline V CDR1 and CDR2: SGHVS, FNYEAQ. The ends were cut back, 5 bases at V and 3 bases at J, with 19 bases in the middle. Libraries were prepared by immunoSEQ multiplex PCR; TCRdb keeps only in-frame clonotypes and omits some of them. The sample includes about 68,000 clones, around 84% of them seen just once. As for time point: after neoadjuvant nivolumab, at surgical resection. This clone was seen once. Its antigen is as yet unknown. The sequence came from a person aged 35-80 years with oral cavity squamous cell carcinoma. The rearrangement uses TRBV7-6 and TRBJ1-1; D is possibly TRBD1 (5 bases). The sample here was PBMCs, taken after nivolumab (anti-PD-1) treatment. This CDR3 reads CASSPPRLQGDTEAFF. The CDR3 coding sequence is TGTGCCAGCAGCCCCCCCCGACTCCAAGGGGACACTGAAGCTTTCTTT.